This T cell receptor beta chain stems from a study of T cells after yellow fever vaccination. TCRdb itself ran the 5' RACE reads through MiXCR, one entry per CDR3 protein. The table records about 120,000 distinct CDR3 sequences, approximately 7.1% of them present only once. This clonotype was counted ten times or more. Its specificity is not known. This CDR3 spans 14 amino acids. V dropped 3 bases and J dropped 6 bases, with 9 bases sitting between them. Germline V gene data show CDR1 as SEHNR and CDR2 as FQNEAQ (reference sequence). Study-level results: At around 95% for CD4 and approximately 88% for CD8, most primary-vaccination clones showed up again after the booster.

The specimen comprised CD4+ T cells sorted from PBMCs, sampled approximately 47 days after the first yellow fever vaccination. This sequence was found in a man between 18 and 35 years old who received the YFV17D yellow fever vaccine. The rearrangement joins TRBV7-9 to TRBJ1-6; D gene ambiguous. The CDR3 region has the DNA TGTGCCAGCAGCTTGAGTGGCCGTAATTCACCCCTCCACTTT. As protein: CASSLSGRNSPLHF.